The rows below give T cell receptor beta chains drawn from one sample of a study of beta chain features in type 1 diabetes. Data came from immunoSEQ multiplex PCR; TCRdb stores just in-frame clones and leaves some out. Among 150,000 to 200,000 clones listed, approximately 8.7% were seen once. Sequenced input: central memory CD4+ T cells from blood. These receptors all come from a woman aged 30 to 39 with type 1 diabetes. Both conserved end residues are part of each CDR3. D genes are given only for firm matches. The listing skips clone size in some rows; elsewhere it reads once, few, many or a size class.

CDR3aa	CDR3nt	abundance	d_gene	v_gene	j_gene
CASSTGTGSGANVLTF	TGTGCCAGCAGCACAGGGACGGGCTCTGGGGCCAACGTCCTGACTTTC	many	.	TRBV11-3	TRBJ2-6
CASSQAWAGGNQPQHF	TGCGCCAGCAGCCAAGCTTGGGCAGGGGGCAATCAGCCCCAGCATTTT	.	.	TRBV4-1	TRBJ1-5
CASSLQGGQPQHF	TGTGCCAGCAGTCTACAGGGAGGGCAGCCCCAGCATTTT	few	.	TRBV6-1	TRBJ1-5
CASSDGLDGETQYF	TGTGCCAGCAGCGACGGACTAGATGGTGAGACCCAGTACTTC	few	TRBD2	TRBV7-9	TRBJ2-5
CASSLGQGSQPQHF	TGTGCCAGCAGCCTGGGACAGGGTAGCCAGCCCCAGCATTTT	few	TRBD1	TRBV6-4	TRBJ1-5
CASSAISTGGEVFF	TGTGCCAGCAGCGCAATCTCGACAGGGGGCGAGGTGTTTTTT	few	TRBD1	TRBV9	TRBJ1-4
CASSLRLANLKDNEQFF	TGTGCCAGCAGTTTAAGGTTAGCTAACTTAAAAGACAATGAGCAGTTCTTC	once	.	TRBV27	TRBJ2-1
CASSLFGTSGNEQFF	TGTGCCAGCAGCTTATTCGGGACTAGTGGGAATGAGCAGTTCTTC	.	TRBD2	TRBV7-3	TRBJ2-1
CASSVRAPGQGFTEAFF	TGTGCCAGCAGTGTTCGAGCCCCCGGACAGGGTTTCACTGAAGCTTTCTTT	.	TRBD1	TRBV2	TRBJ1-1
CASSEWSGHIPYGYTF	TGTGCCAGCAGTGAGTGGAGTGGTCATATTCCCTATGGCTACACCTTC	.	.	TRBV27	TRBJ1-2
CATSRGGRGGNTEAFF	TGTGCCACCAGCAGAGGTGGGAGGGGGGGGAACACTGAAGCTTTCTTT	few	.	TRBV15	TRBJ1-1
CASSLWDRDYEQYF	TGTGCCAGCAGTTTATGGGACAGGGACTACGAGCAGTACTTC	.	TRBD1	TRBV28	TRBJ2-7
CASSQPLAGGPSAKNIQYF	TGCGCCAGCAGCCAACCACTAGCGGGAGGGCCCTCGGCCAAAAACATTCAGTACTTC	.	TRBD2	TRBV4-1	TRBJ2-4
CASSVGGANTDTQYF	TGTGCCAGCAGCGTTGGGGGCGCCAACACAGATACGCAGTATTTT	few	.	TRBV11-1	TRBJ2-3
CASSLGTSGNEQYF	TGTGCCAGCAGCCTCGGGACTAGCGGGAACGAGCAGTACTTC	few	TRBD2	TRBV7-8	TRBJ2-7
CASSLRGGQQYF	TGTGCCAGCAGTTTACGAGGAGGTCAGCAGTACTTC	few	.	TRBV28	TRBJ2-7
CASSFGTGLGEQFF	TGTGCCAGCAGTTTCGGGACAGGGCTGGGTGAGCAGTTCTTC	few	TRBD1	TRBV28	TRBJ2-1
CSVVFLELSETDTQYF	TGCAGCGTTGTTTTCCTAGAGCTAAGTGAGACGGATACGCAGTATTTT	many	.	TRBV29-1	TRBJ2-3
CASSLGQAANYGYTF	TGTGCCAGCAGCTTGGGACAGGCGGCGAACTATGGCTACACCTTC	.	.	TRBV5-6	TRBJ1-2
CASSGDGSSSDTQYF	TGTGCCAGCAGCGGCGACGGGTCATCCTCGGATACGCAGTATTTT	.	.	TRBV9	TRBJ2-3
CSVDWGPRYTF	TGCAGCGTTGATTGGGGGCCCCGCTACACCTTC	few	.	TRBV29-1	TRBJ1-2
CATSRDSLGTAPYEQYF	TGTGCCACCAGCAGAGATTCTTTAGGGACAGCCCCCTACGAGCAGTACTTC	few	TRBD1	TRBV15	TRBJ2-7
CASSLGGGGYETQYF	TGTGCCAGCAGCTTAGGGGGAGGGGGATACGAGACCCAGTACTTC	.	.	TRBV11-3	TRBJ2-5